The table lists the clone carrying this T cell receptor beta chain with a count of one. These data come from a study of blood T cell repertoires in COVID-19. For the study at large: The United States, Italy and Spain provided the acute and convalescent COVID-19 samples. From T cells, B-cell-depleted T cells, or PBMCs came the material, which was cDNA or gDNA.

The data were produced by immunoSEQ multiplex PCR, yet TCRdb's version contains in-frame clones alone and is incomplete. The data show 200,000 to 250,000 clones, 80% seen once. Germline loops: CDR1 MDHEN, CDR2 SYDVKM. Losses at the gene ends were 5 bases for V and 2 bases for J; bases not matched to a gene: 3. CDR3 size: 15 residues. What was sequenced was peripheral blood. The chain carries TRBV28 and TRBJ2-1; the match to TRBD2 covers 10 bases. This TCR was recovered from a human donor in a cohort sampled during active COVID-19. For the CDR3, the DNA is TGTGCCAGCAGTCCCAGCGGGGGGGCCTACAATGAGCAGTTCTTC. Its protein product is CASSPSGGAYNEQFF.